This TCR beta chain was identified during a study of metastatic and nonmetastatic thyroid tumors. Study-level background: For malignant and benign thyroid patients, tumor or nodule tissue and blood were the sources whose repertoires were compared. Study observations and caveats: In blood and tumor, TCR beta diversity was reportedly significantly higher in malignant thyroid tumors than in benign nodules.

Authors' methods: The study took CDR3 differences across clinicopathological groups and made a distant-metastasis classifier for papillary thyroid cancer from them. TCRdb ran MiXCR on the PCR reads. The V and J calls were determined by TCRdb, not by the authors. The table records tens of thousands of clones, 15% of them present only once. Patients underwent thyroid surgery, and none had received any treatment before it. The germline V gene has CDR1 MNHNY and CDR2 SVGAGI (reference sequence). The CDR3 runs to 12 residues. For this clone: Its antigen is unknown. An end of the junction does not agree with germline; a read error may underlie this.

The chain links TRBV6-6 to TRBJ2-1; no clear D. What was sequenced was blood. This clonotype originated in a male donor with papillary thyroid cancer or a benign thyroid nodule (not recorded which). Some clones in this sample may be carry-over from other donors' samples. The CDR3 spells CASIYSVSEQFF. The CDR3 DNA sequence: TGTGCCAGCATTTACTCAGTCTCTGAGCAGTTCTTC.